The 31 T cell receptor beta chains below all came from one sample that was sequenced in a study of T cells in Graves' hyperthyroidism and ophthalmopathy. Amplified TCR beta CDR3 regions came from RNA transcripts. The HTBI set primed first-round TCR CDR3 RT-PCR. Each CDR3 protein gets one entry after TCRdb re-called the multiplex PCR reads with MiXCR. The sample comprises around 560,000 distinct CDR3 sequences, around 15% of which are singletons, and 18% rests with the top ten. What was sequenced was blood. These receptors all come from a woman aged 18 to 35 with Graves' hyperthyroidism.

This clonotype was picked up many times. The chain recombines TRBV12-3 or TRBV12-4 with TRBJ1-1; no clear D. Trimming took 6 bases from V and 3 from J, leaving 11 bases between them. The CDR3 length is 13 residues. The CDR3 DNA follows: TGTGCCAGCAGCTTCGAGCAGCACACTGAAGCTTTCTTT. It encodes CASSFEQHTEAFF.

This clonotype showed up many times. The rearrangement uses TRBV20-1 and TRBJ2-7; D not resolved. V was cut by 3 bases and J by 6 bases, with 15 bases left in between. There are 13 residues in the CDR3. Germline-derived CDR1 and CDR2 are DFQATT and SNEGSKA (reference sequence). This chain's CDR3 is CSASHINAAEQYF. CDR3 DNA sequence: TGCAGTGCTAGCCACATAAACGCGGCCGAGCAGTACTTC.

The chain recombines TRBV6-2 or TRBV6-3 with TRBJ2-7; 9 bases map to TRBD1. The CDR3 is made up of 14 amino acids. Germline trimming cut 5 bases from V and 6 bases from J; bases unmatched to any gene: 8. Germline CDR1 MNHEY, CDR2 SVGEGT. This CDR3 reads CASSSRDRESEQYF. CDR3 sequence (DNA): TGTGCCAGCAGTAGCCGGGACAGGGAGTCCGAGCAGTACTTC.

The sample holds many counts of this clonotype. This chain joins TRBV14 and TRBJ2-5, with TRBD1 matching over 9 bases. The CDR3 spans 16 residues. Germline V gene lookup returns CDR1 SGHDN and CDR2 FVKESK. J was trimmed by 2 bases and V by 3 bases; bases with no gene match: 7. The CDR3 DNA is TGTGCCAGCAGCCATCAACTCGGACAGGGGCAAGAGACCCAGTACTTC. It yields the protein CASSHQLGQGQETQYF.

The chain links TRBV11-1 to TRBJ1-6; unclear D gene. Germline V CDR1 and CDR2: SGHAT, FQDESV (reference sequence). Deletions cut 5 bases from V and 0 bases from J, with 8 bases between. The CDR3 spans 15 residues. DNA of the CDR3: TGTGCCAGCAGCCGCGTGAGCTCCTATAATTCACCCCTCCACTTT. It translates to CASSRVSSYNSPLHF.

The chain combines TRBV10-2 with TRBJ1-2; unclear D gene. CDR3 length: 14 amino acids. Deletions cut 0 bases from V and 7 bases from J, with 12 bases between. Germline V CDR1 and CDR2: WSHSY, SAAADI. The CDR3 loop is CASSESSRDSGYTF. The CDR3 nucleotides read TGCGCCAGCAGTGAGTCGTCAAGGGATAGTGGCTACACCTTC.

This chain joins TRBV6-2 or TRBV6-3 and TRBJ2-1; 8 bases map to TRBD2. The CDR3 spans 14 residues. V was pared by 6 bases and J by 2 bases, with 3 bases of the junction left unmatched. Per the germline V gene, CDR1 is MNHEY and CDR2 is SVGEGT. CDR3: CASSPGRAYNEQFF. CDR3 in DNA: TGTGCCAGCAGCCCCGGGAGGGCCTACAATGAGCAGTTCTTC.

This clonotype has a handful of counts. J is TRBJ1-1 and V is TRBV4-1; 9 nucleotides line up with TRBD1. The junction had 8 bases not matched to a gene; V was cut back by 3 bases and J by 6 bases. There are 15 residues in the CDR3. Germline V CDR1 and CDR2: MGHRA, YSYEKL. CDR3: CASSQGTGLSPEAFF. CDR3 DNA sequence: TGCGCCAGCAGCCAGGGGACAGGGCTTTCGCCTGAAGCTTTCTTT.

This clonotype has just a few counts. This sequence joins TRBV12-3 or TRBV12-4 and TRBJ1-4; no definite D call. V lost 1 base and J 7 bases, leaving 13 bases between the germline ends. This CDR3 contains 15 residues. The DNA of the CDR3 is TGTGCCAGCAGTTTAGGGGGAAGTCGGAGTGAAAAACTGTTTTTT. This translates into CASSLGGSRSEKLFF.

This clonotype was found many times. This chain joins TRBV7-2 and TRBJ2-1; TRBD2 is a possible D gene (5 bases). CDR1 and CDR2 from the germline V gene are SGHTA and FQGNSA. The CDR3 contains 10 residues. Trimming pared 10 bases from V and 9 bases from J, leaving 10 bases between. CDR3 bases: TGTGCCAACCTCGAGGGTGAGCAGTTCTTC. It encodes CANLEGEQFF. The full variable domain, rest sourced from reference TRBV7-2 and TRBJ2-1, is GAGVSQSPSNKVTEKGKDVELRCDPISGHTALYWYRQSLGQGLEFLIYFQGNSAPDKSGLPSDRFSAERTGGSVSTLTIQRTQQEDSAVYLCANLEGEQFFGPGTRLTVL.

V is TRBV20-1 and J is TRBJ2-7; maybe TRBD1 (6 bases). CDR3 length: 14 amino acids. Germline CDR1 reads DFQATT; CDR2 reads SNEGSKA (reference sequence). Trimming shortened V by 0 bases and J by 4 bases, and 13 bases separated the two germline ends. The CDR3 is CSARDHRAVYEQYF. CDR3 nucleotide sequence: TGCAGTGCTAGAGATCACAGGGCCGTTTACGAGCAGTACTTC.

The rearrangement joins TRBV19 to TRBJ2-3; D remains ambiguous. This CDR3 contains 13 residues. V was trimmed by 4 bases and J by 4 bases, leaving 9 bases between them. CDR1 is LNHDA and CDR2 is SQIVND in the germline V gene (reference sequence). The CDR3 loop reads CASSTGSADTQYF. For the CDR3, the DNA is TGTGCCAGTAGTACAGGAAGCGCAGATACGCAGTATTTT.

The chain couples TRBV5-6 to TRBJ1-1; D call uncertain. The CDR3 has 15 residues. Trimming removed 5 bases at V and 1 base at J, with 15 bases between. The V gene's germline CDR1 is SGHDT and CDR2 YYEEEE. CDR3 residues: CASRLTDGPNTEAFF. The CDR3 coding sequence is TGTGCCAGCAGACTAACCGACGGGCCGAACACTGAAGCTTTCTTT. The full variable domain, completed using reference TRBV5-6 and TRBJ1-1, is DAGVTQSPTHLIKTRGQQVTLRCSPKSGHDTVSWYQQALGQGPQFIFQYYEEEERQRGNFPDRFSGHQFPNYSSELNVNALLLGDSALYLCASRLTDGPNTEAFFGQGTRLTVV.

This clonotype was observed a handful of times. The CDR3 here is CASSPGDIYIVTEAFF. CDR3 nucleotides: TGCGCCAGCAGCCCGGGGGACATATACATAGTCACTGAAGCTTTCTTT. The chain links TRBV4-1 to TRBJ1-1, with D tentatively TRBD1 (6 bases). The germline gives CDR1 MGHRA, CDR2 YSYEKL. The CDR3 consists of 16 residues. Trimming stripped 4 bases from V and 4 bases from J, with 19 bases between.

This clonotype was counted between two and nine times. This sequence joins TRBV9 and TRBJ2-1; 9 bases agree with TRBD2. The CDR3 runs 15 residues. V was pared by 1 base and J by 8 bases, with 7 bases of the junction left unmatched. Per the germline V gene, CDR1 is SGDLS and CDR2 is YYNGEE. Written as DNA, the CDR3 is TGTGCCAGCAGCGTATCTAGCGGGGACCTACATGAGCAGTTCTTC. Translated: CASSVSSGDLHEQFF.

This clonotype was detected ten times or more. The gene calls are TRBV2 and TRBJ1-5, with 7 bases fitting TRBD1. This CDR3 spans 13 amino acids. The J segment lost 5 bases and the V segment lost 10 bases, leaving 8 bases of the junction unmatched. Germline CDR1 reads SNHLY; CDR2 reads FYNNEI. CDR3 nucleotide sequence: TGTGCCACCTCACAGGGGTCTCATCAGCCCCAGCATTTT. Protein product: CATSQGSHQPQHF. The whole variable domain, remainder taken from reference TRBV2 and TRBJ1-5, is EPEVTQTPSHQVTQMGQEVILRCVPISNHLYFYWYRQILGQKVEFLVSFYNNEISEKSEIFDDQFSVERPDGSNFTLKIRSTKLEDSAMYFCATSQGSHQPQHFGDGTRLSIL.

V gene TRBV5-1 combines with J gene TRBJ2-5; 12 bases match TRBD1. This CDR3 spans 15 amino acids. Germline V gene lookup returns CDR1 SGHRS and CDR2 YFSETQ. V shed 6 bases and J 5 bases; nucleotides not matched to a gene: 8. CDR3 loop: CASTRDRGRWETQYF. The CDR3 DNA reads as TGCGCCAGCACCCGGGACAGGGGGCGCTGGGAGACCCAGTACTTC.

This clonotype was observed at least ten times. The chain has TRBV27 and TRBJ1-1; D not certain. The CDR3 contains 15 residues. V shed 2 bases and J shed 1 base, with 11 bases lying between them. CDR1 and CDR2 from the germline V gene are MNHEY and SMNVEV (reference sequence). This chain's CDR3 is CASSLMWEANTEAFF. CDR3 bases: TGTGCCAGCAGTTTAATGTGGGAGGCGAACACTGAAGCTTTCTTT.

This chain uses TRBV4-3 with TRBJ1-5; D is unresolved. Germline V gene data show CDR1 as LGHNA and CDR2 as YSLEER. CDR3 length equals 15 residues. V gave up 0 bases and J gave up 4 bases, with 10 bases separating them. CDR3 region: CASSQDFQSNQPQHF. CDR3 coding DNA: TGCGCCAGCAGCCAAGATTTCCAGTCGAATCAGCCCCAGCATTTT.

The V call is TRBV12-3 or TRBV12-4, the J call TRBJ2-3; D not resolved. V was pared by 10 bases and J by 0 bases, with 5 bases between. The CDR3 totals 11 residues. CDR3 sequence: CATMSTDTQYF. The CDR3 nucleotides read TGTGCCACCATGAGCACAGATACGCAGTATTTT.

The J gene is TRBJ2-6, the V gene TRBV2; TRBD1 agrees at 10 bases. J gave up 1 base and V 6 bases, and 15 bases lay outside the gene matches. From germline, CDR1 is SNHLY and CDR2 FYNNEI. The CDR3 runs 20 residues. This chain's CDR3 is CASRKLTGTGVLSGANVLTF. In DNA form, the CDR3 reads TGTGCCAGCAGGAAACTGACCGGGACAGGGGTCCTTTCTGGGGCCAACGTCCTGACTTTC.

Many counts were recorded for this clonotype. CDR3 nucleotides: TGTGCCAGCAGTCCGACCGCGAACGATGGCTACACCTTC. It specifies CASSPTANDGYTF. The genes are TRBV12-3 or TRBV12-4 and TRBJ1-2, with unresolved D. V was cut by 5 bases and J by 6 bases, with 13 bases left in between. The CDR3 totals 13 residues.

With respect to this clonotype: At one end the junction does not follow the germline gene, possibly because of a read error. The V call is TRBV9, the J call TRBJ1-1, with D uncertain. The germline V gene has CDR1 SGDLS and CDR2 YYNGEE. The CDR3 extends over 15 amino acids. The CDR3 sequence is CASTLDPVSNTEGFF. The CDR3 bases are TGTGCCAGCACCCTAGATCCGGTATCCAACACTGAAGGTTTCTTT.

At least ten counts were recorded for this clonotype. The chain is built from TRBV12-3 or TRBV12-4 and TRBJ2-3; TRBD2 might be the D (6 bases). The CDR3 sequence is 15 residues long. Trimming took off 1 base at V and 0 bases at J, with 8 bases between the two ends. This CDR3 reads CASSLVRGSTDTQYF. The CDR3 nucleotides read TGTGCCAGCAGTTTAGTGCGGGGTAGCACAGATACGCAGTATTTT.

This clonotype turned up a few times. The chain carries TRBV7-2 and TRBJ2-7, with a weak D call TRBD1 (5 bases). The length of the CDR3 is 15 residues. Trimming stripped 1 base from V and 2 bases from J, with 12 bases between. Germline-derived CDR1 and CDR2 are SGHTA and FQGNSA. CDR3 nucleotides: TGTGCCAGCAGCTTAGTGGCAGGGATAACCTACGAGCAGTACTTC. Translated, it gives CASSLVAGITYEQYF.

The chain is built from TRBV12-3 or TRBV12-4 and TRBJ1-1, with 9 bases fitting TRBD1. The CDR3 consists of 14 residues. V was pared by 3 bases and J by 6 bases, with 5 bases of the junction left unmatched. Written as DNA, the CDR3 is TGTGCCAGCAGTTTCCGGACAGGGGCACCTGAAGCTTTCTTT. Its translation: CASSFRTGAPEAFF.

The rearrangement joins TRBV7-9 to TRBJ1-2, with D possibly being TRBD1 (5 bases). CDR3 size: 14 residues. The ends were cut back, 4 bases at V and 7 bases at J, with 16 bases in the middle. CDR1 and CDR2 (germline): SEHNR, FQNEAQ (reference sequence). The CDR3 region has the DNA TGTGCCAGCAGCTCCCCGGGCCAGGGTAGTGGCTACACCTTC. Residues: CASSSPGQGSGYTF.

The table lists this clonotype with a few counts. The CDR3 sequence: CASTRMGGNTIYF. DNA for the CDR3: TGTGCCAGCACCCGTATGGGTGGAAACACCATATATTTT. This rearrangement joins TRBV5-6 to TRBJ1-3; D ambiguous. V lost 6 bases and J lost 3, with 10 bases in between. This CDR3 contains 13 residues. Germline CDR1 is SGHDT and CDR2 is YYEEEE.

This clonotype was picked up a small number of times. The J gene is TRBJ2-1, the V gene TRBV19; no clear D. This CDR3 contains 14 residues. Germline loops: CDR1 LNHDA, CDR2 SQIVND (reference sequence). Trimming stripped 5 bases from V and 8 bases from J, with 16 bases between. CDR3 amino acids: CASSPPDLLDEQFF. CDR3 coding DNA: TGTGCCAGTAGTCCGCCTGACCTACTCGATGAGCAGTTCTTC.

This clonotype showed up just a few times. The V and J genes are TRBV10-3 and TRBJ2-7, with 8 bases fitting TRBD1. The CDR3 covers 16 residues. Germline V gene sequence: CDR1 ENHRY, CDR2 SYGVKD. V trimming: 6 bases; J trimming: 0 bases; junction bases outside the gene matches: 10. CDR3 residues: CAISVIGTGYSYEQYF. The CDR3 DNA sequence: TGTGCCATCAGCGTAATTGGGACAGGTTACTCCTACGAGCAGTACTTC.

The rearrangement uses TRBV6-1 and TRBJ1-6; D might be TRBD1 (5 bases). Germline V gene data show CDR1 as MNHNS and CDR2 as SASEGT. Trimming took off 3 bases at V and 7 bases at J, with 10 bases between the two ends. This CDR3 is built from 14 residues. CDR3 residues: CASSEGLWNSPLHF. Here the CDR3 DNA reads TGTGCCAGCAGTGAGGGACTCTGGAATTCACCCCTCCACTTT.